This T cell receptor beta chain was sequenced for a study of OX40 agonist ivuxolimab in advanced cancers. Describing the broader study: Ivuxolimab, which targeted the costimulatory receptor OX40 (CD134), was an agonistic, fully human IgG2 monoclonal antibody. Intravenous ivuxolimab was administered to patients every 2 weeks at six dose levels: 0.01, 0.1, 0.3, 1.5, 3 and 10 mg/kg. Of the 50 to 55 dose-escalation patients, hepatocellular carcinoma was present in approximately 20, melanoma in approximately 15, renal cell carcinoma in 9 and head and neck cancer in 9. A male proportion of roughly 80% and a mean age of around 60 years, ranging from roughly 23 to 85, were recorded for the dose-escalation cohort. Prior anti-PD-1, anti-PD-L1 or anti-CTLA-4 therapy was permitted, and about two fifths of dose-escalation patients had received checkpoint inhibitors. Partial responses occurred in three dose-escalation patients: two with cutaneous melanoma and one with hepatocellular carcinoma. Peripheral TCRbeta sequencing was intended to test whether TCR sequence diversity was altered and clonal T-cell expansion was caused by ivuxolimab. The paper describes the monotherapy dose-escalation part (N ≈ 52 patients) of the phase I trial of ivuxolimab.

The trial excluded patients who had a history of autoimmune disease or were on systemic immunosuppression. Peripheral blood for TCR sequencing was collected from all dose cohorts at baseline, on cycle 4 day 1, and on cycle 7 day 1. Samples came from an open-label, multicenter, first-in-human phase I dose-escalation trial of ivuxolimab. Adults with locally advanced or metastatic head and neck squamous cell, hepatocellular, melanoma or renal cell carcinoma were enrolled in the trial. Before TCR sequencing, CD4+ and CD8+ T cells were separately sorted from peripheral blood. Genomic DNA was isolated from the sorted cells so that the TCRbeta CDR3 region could be sequenced. The immunoSEQ Assay was used to sequence the TCRbeta CDR3 regions. The table comes from immuneACCESS by way of TCRdb, which keeps in-frame sequences with V and J called. Part of the clones is missing from these tables; in studies checked, under half for an unresolved V gene and the rest for unknown reasons. This sample lists roughly 66,000 clones; roughly four fifths were detected once. The ten largest account for about 0.4% of the sample.

Points the paper makes about the study in general: Low levels of normalized T-cell clonal expansion were also shown by some nonresponding patients. Clonal expansion of both CD4+ and CD8+ blood T cells was observed from baseline to week 6 at doses 0.1 to 3.0 mg/kg. The antigen specificity of the clonally expanded peripheral T cells was not determined. On average, CD8+ T cells showed more expanded clones than CD4+ T cells after ivuxolimab. In partial responders in the 0.1-3.0 mg/kg groups, normalized peripheral clonal expansion was found to be among the lowest, especially among CD8+ T cells.

Concerning this clone itself: It has no known antigen specificity. No much larger clone exists at a distance of one base, and base qualities are not known.

V and J are trimmed by 5 bases and 3 bases, and the gene matches miss 8 bases of the junction. The germline V gene gives CDR1 as SGHTA and CDR2 as FQGNSA. The CDR3 covers 15 residues, taking in both the cysteine and the phenylalanine. The DNA shown is the 45-base CDR3, in frame from base 1. The source material was CD4+ or CD8+ T cells sorted from blood, sampled in a trial of the OX40 agonist ivuxolimab. The chain joins TRBV7-2 to TRBJ2-7; 9 middle bases align to TRBD1. This sequence originates from an adult with an advanced solid tumor such as melanoma, head and neck, liver or kidney cancer. DNA sequence: TGTGCCAGCAGCCTGGGGACAGGGATCCGCTACGAGCAGTACTTC. This gives the protein CASSLGTGIRYEQYF. When the CDR3 is completed using the reference TRBV7-2 and TRBJ2-7 genes on either side, the full variable domain is GAGVSQSPSNKVTEKGKDVELRCDPISGHTALYWYRQSLGQGLEFLIYFQGNSAPDKSGLPSDRFSAERTGGSVSTLTIQRTQQEDSAVYLCASSLGTGIRYEQYFGPGTRLTVT.